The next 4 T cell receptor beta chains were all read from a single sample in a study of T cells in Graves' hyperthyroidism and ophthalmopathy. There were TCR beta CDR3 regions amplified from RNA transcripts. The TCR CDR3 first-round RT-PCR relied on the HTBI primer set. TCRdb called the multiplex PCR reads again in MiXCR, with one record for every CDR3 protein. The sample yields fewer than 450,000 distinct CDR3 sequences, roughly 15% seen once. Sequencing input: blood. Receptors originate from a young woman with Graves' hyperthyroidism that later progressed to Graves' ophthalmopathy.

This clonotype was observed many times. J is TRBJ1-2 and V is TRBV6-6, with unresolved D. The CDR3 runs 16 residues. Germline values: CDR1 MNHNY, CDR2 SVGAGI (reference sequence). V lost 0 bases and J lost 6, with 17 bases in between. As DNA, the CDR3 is TGTGCCAGCAGTTACTCTTTTCGACTTGCTGGGAATGGCTACACCTTC. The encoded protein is CASSYSFRLAGNGYTF.

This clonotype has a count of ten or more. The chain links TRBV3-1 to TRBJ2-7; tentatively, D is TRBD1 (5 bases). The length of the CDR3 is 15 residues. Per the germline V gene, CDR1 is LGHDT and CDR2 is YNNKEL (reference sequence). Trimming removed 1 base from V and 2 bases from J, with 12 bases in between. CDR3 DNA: TGTGCCAGCAGCCAAGCGCCAGGGTTTACCTACGAGCAGTACTTC. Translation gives CASSQAPGFTYEQYF.

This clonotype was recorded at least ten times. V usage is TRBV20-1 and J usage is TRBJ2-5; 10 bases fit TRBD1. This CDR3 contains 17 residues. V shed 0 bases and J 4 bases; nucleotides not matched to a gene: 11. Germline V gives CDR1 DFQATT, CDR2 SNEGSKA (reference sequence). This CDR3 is CSARDLTTGGEGETQYF. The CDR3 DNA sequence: TGCAGTGCTAGAGATCTTACGACAGGGGGCGAGGGAGAGACCCAGTACTTC.

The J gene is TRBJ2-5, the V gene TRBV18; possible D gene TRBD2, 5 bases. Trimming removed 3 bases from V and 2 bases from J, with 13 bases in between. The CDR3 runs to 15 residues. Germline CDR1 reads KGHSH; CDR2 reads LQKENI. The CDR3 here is CASSPGGLIQETQYF. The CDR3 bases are TGTGCCAGCTCACCTGGCGGGCTGATTCAAGAGACCCAGTACTTC.